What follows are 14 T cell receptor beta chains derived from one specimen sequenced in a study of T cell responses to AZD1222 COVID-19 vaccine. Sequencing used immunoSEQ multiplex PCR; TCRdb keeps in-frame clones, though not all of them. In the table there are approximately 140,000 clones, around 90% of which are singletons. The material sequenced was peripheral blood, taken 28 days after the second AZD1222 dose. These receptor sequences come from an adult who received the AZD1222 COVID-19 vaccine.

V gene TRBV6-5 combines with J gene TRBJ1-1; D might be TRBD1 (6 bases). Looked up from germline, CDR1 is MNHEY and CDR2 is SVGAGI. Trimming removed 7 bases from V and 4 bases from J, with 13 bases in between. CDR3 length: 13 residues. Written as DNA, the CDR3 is TGTGCCAGCACCCGGGGGCAAGGCACTGAAGCTTTCTTT. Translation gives CASTRGQGTEAFF.

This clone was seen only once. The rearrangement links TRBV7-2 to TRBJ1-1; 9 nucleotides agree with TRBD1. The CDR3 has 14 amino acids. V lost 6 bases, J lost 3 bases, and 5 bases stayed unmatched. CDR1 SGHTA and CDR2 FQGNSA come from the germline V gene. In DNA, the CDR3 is TGTGCCAGCAGTTCGGACAGGGGATACACTGAAGCTTTCTTT. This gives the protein CASSSDRGYTEAFF.

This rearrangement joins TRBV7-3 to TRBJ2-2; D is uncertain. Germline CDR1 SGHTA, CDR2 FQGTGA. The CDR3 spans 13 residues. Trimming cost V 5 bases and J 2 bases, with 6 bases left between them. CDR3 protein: CASSPSNTGELFF. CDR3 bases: TGTGCCAGCAGCCCAAGTAACACCGGGGAGCTGTTTTTT.

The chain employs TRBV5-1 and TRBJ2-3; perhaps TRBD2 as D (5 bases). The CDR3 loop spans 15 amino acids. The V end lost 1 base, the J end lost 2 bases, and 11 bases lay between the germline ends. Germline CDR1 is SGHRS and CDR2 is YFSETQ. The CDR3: CASSLTSSPTDTQYF. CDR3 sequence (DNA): TGCGCCAGCAGCTTGACTAGTTCCCCCACAGATACGCAGTATTTT.

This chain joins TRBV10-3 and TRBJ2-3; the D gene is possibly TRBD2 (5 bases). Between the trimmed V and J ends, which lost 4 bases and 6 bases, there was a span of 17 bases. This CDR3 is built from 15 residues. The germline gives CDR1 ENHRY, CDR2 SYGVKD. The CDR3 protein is CAISGFRGLPDTQYF. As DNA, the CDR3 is TGTGCCATCAGTGGCTTCAGAGGGTTGCCGGATACGCAGTATTTT.

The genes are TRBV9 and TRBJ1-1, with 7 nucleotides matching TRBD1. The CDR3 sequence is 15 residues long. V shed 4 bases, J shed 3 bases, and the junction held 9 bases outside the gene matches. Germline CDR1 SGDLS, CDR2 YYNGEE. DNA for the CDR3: TGTGCCAGCAGCCTAGGGGGCGCGAAAGACACTGAAGCTTTCTTT. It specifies CASSLGGAKDTEAFF.

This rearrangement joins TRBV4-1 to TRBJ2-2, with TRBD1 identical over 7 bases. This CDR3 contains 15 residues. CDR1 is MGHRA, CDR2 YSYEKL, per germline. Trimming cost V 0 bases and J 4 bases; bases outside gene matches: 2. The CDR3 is CASSQDPGGTGELFF. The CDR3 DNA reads TGCGCCAGCAGCCAAGATCCAGGGGGCACCGGGGAGCTGTTTTTT.

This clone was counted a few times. The CDR3 loop reads CASSQGALGTGELFF. The CDR3 coding sequence is TGCGCCAGCAGCCAAGGGGCACTAGGCACCGGGGAGCTGTTTTTT. The V call is TRBV4-3, the J call TRBJ2-2, with D perhaps matching TRBD2 (5 bases). The CDR3 is 15 amino acids. Germline lookup yields CDR1 LGHNA and CDR2 YSLEER. V lost 1 base and J lost 4, with 10 bases in between.

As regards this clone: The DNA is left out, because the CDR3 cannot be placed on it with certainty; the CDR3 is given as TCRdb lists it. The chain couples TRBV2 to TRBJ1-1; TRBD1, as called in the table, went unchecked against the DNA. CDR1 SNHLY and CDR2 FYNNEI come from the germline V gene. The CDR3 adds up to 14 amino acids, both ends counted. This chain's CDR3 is CASILDRVRSEAFF.

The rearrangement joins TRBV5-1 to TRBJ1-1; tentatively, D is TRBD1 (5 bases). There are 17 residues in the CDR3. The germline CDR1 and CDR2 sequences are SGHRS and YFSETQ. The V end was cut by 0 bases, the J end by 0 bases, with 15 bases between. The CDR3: CASSLARESVMNTEAFF. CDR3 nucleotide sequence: TGCGCCAGCAGCTTGGCCAGGGAATCCGTCATGAACACTGAAGCTTTCTTT.

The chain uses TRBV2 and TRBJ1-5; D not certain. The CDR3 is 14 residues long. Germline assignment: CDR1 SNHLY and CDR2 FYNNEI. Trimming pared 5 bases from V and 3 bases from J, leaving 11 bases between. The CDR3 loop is CASSPRGVNQPQHF. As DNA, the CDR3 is TGTGCCAGCAGTCCCCGTGGGGTCAATCAGCCCCAGCATTTT. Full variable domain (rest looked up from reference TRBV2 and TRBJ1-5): EPEVTQTPSHQVTQMGQEVILRCVPISNHLYFYWYRQILGQKVEFLVSFYNNEISEKSEIFDDQFSVERPDGSNFTLKIRSTKLEDSAMYFCASSPRGVNQPQHFGDGTRLSIL.

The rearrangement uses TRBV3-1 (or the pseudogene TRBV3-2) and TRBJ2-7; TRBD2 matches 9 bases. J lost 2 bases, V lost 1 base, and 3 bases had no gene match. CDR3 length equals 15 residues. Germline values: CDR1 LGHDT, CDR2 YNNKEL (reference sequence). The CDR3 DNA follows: TGTGCCAGCAGCCAAGGACTAGCGGCCCCCTACGAGCAGTACGTC. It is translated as CASSQGLAAPYEQYV.

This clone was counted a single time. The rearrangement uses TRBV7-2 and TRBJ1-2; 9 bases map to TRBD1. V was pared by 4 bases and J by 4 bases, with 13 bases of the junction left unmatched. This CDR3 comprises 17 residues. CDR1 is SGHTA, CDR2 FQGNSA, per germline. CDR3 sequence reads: CASSSGTGNPLGYGYTF. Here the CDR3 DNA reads TGTGCCAGCAGCTCCGGGACAGGGAATCCCTTAGGCTATGGCTACACCTTC.

CDR3 residues: CASSQGVATSYEQYF. The CDR3 DNA reads as TGTGCCAGCAGCCAAGGAGTGGCGACCTCCTACGAGCAGTACTTC. The genes are TRBV3-1 (or the pseudogene TRBV3-2) and TRBJ2-7; D is undetermined. The CDR3 extends over 15 amino acids. Deletions cut 1 base from V and 0 bases from J, with 10 bases between. Germline V gene lookup returns CDR1 LGHDT and CDR2 YNNKEL (reference sequence).